This TCR beta chain was captured by sequencing in a study of vaccination and CD4 T cells after COVID-19. V dropped 7 bases and J dropped 3; count of bases not matched to a gene: 6. This CDR3 is 14 amino acids long. CDR1 is MNHNS, CDR2 SASEGT, per germline. As for this clonotype: Its antigen is as yet unknown.

Treatment indicated: roughly 10-day PBMC culture with coronavirus spike peptide pools or control peptides (ViraFEST assay). Following expansion of antigen-specific T cells with peptide pools, ViraFEST then sequenced TCRs. The Oncomine TCR Beta short-read assay generated sequence data from the DNA of cultured CD4+ T cells. MiXCR was run by TCRdb on the PCR reads, yielding one entry per CDR3 protein. The sample records fewer than 5,500 distinct CDR3 sequences, 46% being singletons. This sequence was found in a human donor who had recovered from COVID-19. The sequenced sample was CD4+ T cells from blood, cultured in vitro. V gene TRBV6-1 combines with J gene TRBJ2-1; 7 bases match TRBD2. DNA of the CDR3: TGTGCCAGCACTCGGGGACTACTCTACAATGAGCAGTTCTTC. Its translation: CASTRGLLYNEQFF.